This is a list of T cell receptor beta chains from one sample in a study of blood T cell repertoires in COVID-19. Here immunoSEQ multiplex PCR was the method, and the copy in TCRdb shows in-frame clones only, minus some. Of 80,000 to 100,000 clones in the sample, roughly 80% were seen once. Sequences were obtained from peripheral blood. The receptors stem from a man between 60 and 75 years old with acute or convalescent COVID-19. Each CDR3 is given with its conserved first and last residue. The order of the fields is CDR3 DNA, CDR3 protein, V gene, J gene, clone size, D gene. A D gene is named only where the DNA matches it firmly. Some rows have no size entry. The others give once, few or many, or a class for an expanded clone.

CDR3nt: TGTGCCAGCAGCTTAACAGGGGGACGCACAGATACGCAGTATTTT
CDR3aa: CASSLTGGRTDTQYF
v_gene: TRBV7-2
j_gene: TRBJ2-3
abundance: NA
d_gene: TRBD1

CDR3nt: TGCAGCGTTGCCATGTACTATGGCTACACCTTC
CDR3aa: CSVAMYYGYTF
v_gene: TRBV29-1
j_gene: TRBJ1-2
abundance: NA
d_gene: NA

CDR3nt: TGTGCCAGCAGGGGGCGGGAGGGCCATGGCTACGAGCAGTACTTC
CDR3aa: CASRGREGHGYEQYF
v_gene: TRBV7-9
j_gene: TRBJ2-7
abundance: once
d_gene: TRBD2

CDR3nt: TGTGCCACCAGCAGAGATTCTGGAGAGACAGGCGGAAGCAATCAGCCCCAGCATTTT
CDR3aa: CATSRDSGETGGSNQPQHF
v_gene: TRBV15
j_gene: TRBJ1-5
abundance: NA
d_gene: NA

CDR3nt: TGTGCCGCGACCGACAGATGGGGAGAGCAGTACTTC
CDR3aa: CAATDRWGEQYF
v_gene: TRBV28
j_gene: TRBJ2-7
abundance: few
d_gene: NA

CDR3nt: TGTGCCAGCAGTTACTCCGGGACTCCCAACACCGGGGAGCTGTTTTTT
CDR3aa: CASSYSGTPNTGELFF
v_gene: TRBV6-5
j_gene: TRBJ2-2
abundance: NA
d_gene: NA

CDR3nt: TGTGCCAGCAGTTACGGAGGGCTAACTGAAGCTTTCTTT
CDR3aa: CASSYGGLTEAFF
v_gene: TRBV6-6
j_gene: TRBJ1-1
abundance: NA
d_gene: NA

CDR3nt: TGTGCCAGCAGCCAAGGTCGAGTGAGAAGCAACACTGAAGCTTTCTTT
CDR3aa: CASSQGRVRSNTEAFF
v_gene: TRBV3-1/TRBV3-2
j_gene: TRBJ1-1
abundance: NA
d_gene: NA

CDR3nt: TGTGCCAGCAGTCTTCCGGGACAGGGAAGAACCGGGGAGCTGTTTTTT
CDR3aa: CASSLPGQGRTGELFF
v_gene: TRBV5-4
j_gene: TRBJ2-2
abundance: NA
d_gene: TRBD1

CDR3nt: TGTGCCAGCAGCCAAGGACTAGCGGGAGGGACGAACACCGGGGAGCTGTTTTTT
CDR3aa: CASSQGLAGGTNTGELFF
v_gene: TRBV3-1/TRBV3-2
j_gene: TRBJ2-2
abundance: NA
d_gene: TRBD2

CDR3nt: TGTGCCAGCAAGGCGGGAGGGAACGAGCAGTACTTC
CDR3aa: CASKAGGNEQYF
v_gene: TRBV6-5
j_gene: TRBJ2-7
abundance: NA
d_gene: TRBD2

CDR3nt: TGTGCCAGCAGCCGAAGAGGAGGCGAAAAACTGTTTTTT
CDR3aa: CASSRRGGEKLFF
v_gene: TRBV7-2
j_gene: TRBJ1-4
abundance: NA
d_gene: NA

CDR3nt: TGTGCCAGCAGTTACTATACTCAGGGCCAGCCCCAGCATTTT
CDR3aa: CASSYYTQGQPQHF
v_gene: TRBV6-6
j_gene: TRBJ1-5
abundance: NA
d_gene: NA

CDR3nt: TGTGCCAGTAGTACCGGGACAGGGGTCTACGAGCAGTACTTC
CDR3aa: CASSTGTGVYEQYF
v_gene: TRBV19
j_gene: TRBJ2-7
abundance: NA
d_gene: TRBD1

CDR3nt: TGCGCCGGAGCCGCGGACACGCCGAACACCGGGGAGCTGTTTTTT
CDR3aa: CAGAADTPNTGELFF
v_gene: TRBV5-1
j_gene: TRBJ2-2
abundance: once
d_gene: NA

CDR3nt: TGTGCCAGCAGCCTCCGACAGGGGGCTTTAGGGGAGCTGTTTTTT
CDR3aa: CASSLRQGALGELFF
v_gene: TRBV3-1/TRBV3-2
j_gene: TRBJ2-2
abundance: NA
d_gene: TRBD1

CDR3nt: TGTGCCAGTAGTCCGGGGGACCGGGGTGCGGGAAACACCATATATTTT
CDR3aa: CASSPGDRGAGNTIYF
v_gene: TRBV19
j_gene: TRBJ1-3
abundance: NA
d_gene: NA

CDR3nt: TGTGCCAGCAGCCCGGGGTCCTCTGGAAACACCATATATTTT
CDR3aa: CASSPGSSGNTIYF
v_gene: TRBV5-4
j_gene: TRBJ1-3
abundance: few
d_gene: NA

CDR3nt: TGTGCCAGCAGTAGACCTCCGAGCGGCACTGAAGCTTTCTTT
CDR3aa: CASSRPPSGTEAFF
v_gene: TRBV2
j_gene: TRBJ1-1
abundance: NA
d_gene: NA

CDR3nt: TGCGCCAGCAGCTTTGGCCTTCCAAGTGGAGAGACCCAGTACTTC
CDR3aa: CASSFGLPSGETQYF
v_gene: TRBV5-1
j_gene: TRBJ2-5
abundance: few
d_gene: NA

CDR3nt: TGTGCCAGCAGTTACGGACAGACGAATCAGCCCCAGCATTTT
CDR3aa: CASSYGQTNQPQHF
v_gene: TRBV6-5
j_gene: TRBJ1-5
abundance: NA
d_gene: NA

CDR3nt: TGTGCCACCAGTGACAGGGGAAAAGAGCAGTACTTC
CDR3aa: CATSDRGKEQYF
v_gene: TRBV24-1
j_gene: TRBJ2-7
abundance: NA
d_gene: NA

CDR3nt: TGTGCCAGCAGCCTTGCGGATTCCTACAATGAGCAGTTCTTC
CDR3aa: CASSLADSYNEQFF
v_gene: TRBV5-5
j_gene: TRBJ2-1
abundance: NA
d_gene: NA

CDR3nt: TGCGCCAGCCGGGACAGGGGACAATCCTCCTACGAGCAGTACTTC
CDR3aa: CASRDRGQSSYEQYF
v_gene: TRBV10-2
j_gene: TRBJ2-7
abundance: NA
d_gene: TRBD1